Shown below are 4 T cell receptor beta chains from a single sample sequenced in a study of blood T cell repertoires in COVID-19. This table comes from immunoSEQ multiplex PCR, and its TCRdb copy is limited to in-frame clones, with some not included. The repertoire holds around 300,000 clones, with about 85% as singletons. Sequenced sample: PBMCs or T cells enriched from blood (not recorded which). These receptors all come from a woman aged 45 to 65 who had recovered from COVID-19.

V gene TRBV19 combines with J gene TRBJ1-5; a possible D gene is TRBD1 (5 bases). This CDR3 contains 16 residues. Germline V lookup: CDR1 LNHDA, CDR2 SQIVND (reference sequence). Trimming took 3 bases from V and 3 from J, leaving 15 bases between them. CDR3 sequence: CASSIGTVASNQPQHF. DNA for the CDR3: TGTGCCAGTAGTATCGGGACTGTAGCTTCCAATCAGCCCCAGCATTTT.

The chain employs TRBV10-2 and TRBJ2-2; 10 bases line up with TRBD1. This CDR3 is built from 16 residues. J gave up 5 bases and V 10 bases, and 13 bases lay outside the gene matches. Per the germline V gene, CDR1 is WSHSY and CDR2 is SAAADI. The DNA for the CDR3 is TGCGCCACCTCAGGGGAGGACAGGGGGACGACCGGGGAGCTGTTTTTT. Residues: CATSGEDRGTTGELFF.

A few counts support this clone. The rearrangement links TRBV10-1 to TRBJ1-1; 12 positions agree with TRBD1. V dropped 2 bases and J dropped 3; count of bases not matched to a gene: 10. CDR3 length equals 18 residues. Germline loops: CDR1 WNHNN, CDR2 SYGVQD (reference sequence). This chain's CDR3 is CASSEPGRDRGRDTEAFF. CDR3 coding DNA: TGCGCCAGCAGTGAGCCAGGCAGGGACAGGGGGCGGGACACTGAAGCTTTCTTT.

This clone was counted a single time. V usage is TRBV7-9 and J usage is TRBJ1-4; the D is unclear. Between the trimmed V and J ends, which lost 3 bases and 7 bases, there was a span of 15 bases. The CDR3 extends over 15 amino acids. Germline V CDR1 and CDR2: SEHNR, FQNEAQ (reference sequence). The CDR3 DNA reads TGTGCCAGCAGCTTTTCACGGGGTGTAGGTGAAAAACTGTTTTTT. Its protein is CASSFSRGVGEKLFF.